Below, 7 T cell receptor beta chains from the same sample are listed, as sequenced in a study of cytomegalovirus exposure and HLA in healthy donors (dated by TCRdb to 2015 to 2018). The library came from the immunoSEQ multiplex PCR assay. For the multiplex PCR, a mixture combining 60 forward primers for TCR Vbeta segments and 13 reverse primers for TCR Jbeta segments was used. TCRdb retrieved this table from immuneACCESS and kept in-frame rearrangements only. Not all clones are present; in checked studies, unresolved V genes account for under half, and no reason is known for the remainder. The sample table contains some 200,000 clones; only one count was recorded for 75% to 90% of them. The ten largest clones capture under 0.85% of the sample. Sequenced material: PBMCs. The source of these receptors is a boy between 2 and 10 years old in good health and CMV-seronegative.

The V and J genes are TRBV4-1 and TRBJ2-2; 9 bases line up with TRBD2. With V trimmed by 4 bases and J by 7 bases, 7 bases remained unmatched. Germline V CDR1 and CDR2: MGHRA, YSYEKL. The CDR3 sequence is 15 residues long. The CDR3 spells CASSLAGEGIGELFF. In DNA form, the CDR3 reads TGCGCCAGCAGCCTAGCGGGAGAAGGGATCGGGGAGCTGTTTTTT.

In its sample, this clone was seen a few times. The chain is built from TRBV5-6 and TRBJ1-1; a weak D match, TRBD1 (6 bases). This CDR3 comprises 15 residues. In germline, CDR1 is SGHDT, CDR2 YYEEEE. The ends were cut back, 2 bases at V and 1 base at J, with 12 bases in the middle. The CDR3 DNA is TGTGCCAGCAGCTTTTACAGGGTCCGGAACACTGAAGCTTTCTTT. It yields the protein CASSFYRVRNTEAFF.

This clone was counted between two and nine times. The DNA of the CDR3 is TGTGCCAGCAGCCAAGTGATAGCGGGAGAGCCCGGGGAGCTGTTTTTT. It yields the protein CASSQVIAGEPGELFF. The chain couples TRBV4-2 to TRBJ2-2; 9 bases align to TRBD2. Germline V lookup: CDR1 LGHNA, CDR2 YNFKEQ. The CDR3 loop spans 16 amino acids. V was clipped by 1 base and J by 6 bases; unmatched bases: 6.

This chain links TRBV14 with TRBJ2-3; TRBD2 agrees at 7 bases. Germline V CDR1 and CDR2: SGHDN, FVKESK. With 6 bases clipped from V and 3 bases from J, the junction kept 6 bases outside the gene matches. The CDR3 has 14 residues. The CDR3 protein is CASRRGGRTDTQYF. The CDR3 DNA sequence: TGTGCCAGCAGAAGGGGCGGGAGAACAGATACGCAGTATTTT.

J is TRBJ2-1 and V is TRBV11-2, with D unresolved. This CDR3 has 11 amino acids. The V gene lost 5 bases and the J gene lost 5 bases, with 4 bases spanning the gap. The germline CDR1 and CDR2 sequences are SGHAT and FQNNGV. CDR3 protein: CASSLHNEQFF. CDR3 nucleotides: TGTGCCAGCAGCCTCCACAATGAGCAGTTCTTC.

The chain links TRBV7-3 to TRBJ2-5, with D possibly TRBD2 on 6 matching bases. Looked up from germline, CDR1 is SGHTA and CDR2 is FQGTGA. The CDR3 is 13 residues long. V was trimmed by 5 bases and J by 5 bases, leaving 12 bases between them. CDR3 region: CASSAGTGETQYF. The CDR3 region has the DNA TGTGCCAGCAGCGCGGGGACCGGGGAGACCCAGTACTTC. Full variable domain (outside the CDR3, taken from reference TRBV7-3 and TRBJ2-5): GAGVSQTPSNKVTEKGKYVELRCDPISGHTALYWYRQSLGQGPEFLIYFQGTGAADDSGLPNDRFFAVRPEGSVSTLKIQRTERGDSAVYLCASSAGTGETQYFGPGTRLLVL.

The J gene is TRBJ1-1, the V gene TRBV9, with TRBD1 as a possible D gene (5 bases). The V gene lost 3 bases and the J gene lost 0 bases, with 12 bases spanning the gap. This CDR3 contains 15 residues. The germline gives CDR1 SGDLS, CDR2 YYNGEE. In nucleotides, the CDR3 is TGTGCCAGCAGCGCAGGCGGGGCGGTGAACACTGAAGCTTTCTTT. Its translation is CASSAGGAVNTEAFF.